The 28 T cell receptor beta chains below were found in one sample sequenced in a study of blood T cells in healthy people across ages. Alongside a J-beta primer mix, a sample-barcoded 5' primer served in a second PCR lasting roughly 7 to 11 cycles. A single record per CDR3 protein comes from TCRdb applying MiXCR to the 5' RACE reads. Altogether 1.5 million to 2 million distinct CDR3 sequences are present, 49% being singletons, with the ten largest covering around 2.1%. Sample: blood. Receptor source: a woman in her thirties or forties in good health.

J is TRBJ2-3 and V is TRBV9, with TRBD2 matching 14 bases. The CDR3 covers 15 residues. Trimming took 4 bases from V and 7 from J; bases not matched to a gene: 5. The germline V gene has CDR1 SGDLS and CDR2 YYNGEE. The CDR3 loop is CASSTGLAGVYTQYF. CDR3 DNA: TGTGCCAGCAGCACGGGACTAGCGGGGGTATATACGCAGTATTTT.

The CDR3, as DNA: TGTGCCAGCTCACGCACTGGTCAAATCTCTGGGGCCAACGTCCTGACTTTC. It translates to CASSRTGQISGANVLTF. This chain uses TRBV18 with TRBJ2-6; D unresolved. V lost 4 bases to trimming and J lost 0 bases, with 13 bases between them. Germline assignment: CDR1 KGHSH and CDR2 LQKENI. There are 17 residues in the CDR3.

This clonotype was counted a few times. The gene calls are TRBV20-1 and TRBJ2-3; the D gene could be TRBD1 or TRBD2 (5 bases each). This CDR3 region has 13 residues. Trimming took 4 bases from V and 12 from J, leaving 20 bases between them. CDR1 DFQATT and CDR2 SNEGSKA come from the germline V gene (reference sequence). In DNA, the CDR3 is TGCAGTGCTAACATTCGGGGCCCTCTTAATCAGTATTTT. Translated, it gives CSANIRGPLNQYF.

The chain links TRBV9 to TRBJ2-4; TRBD2 is a possible D gene (5 bases). Gene TRBJ2-7 matches the end of the DNA better, so the J call may be wrong. Germline V gives CDR1 SGDLS, CDR2 YYNGEE. The CDR3 is 15 residues long. The CDR3 is CASSAAPSSGYEQYF. CDR3 DNA: TGTGCCAGCAGCGCCGCCCCTAGCTCAGGCTACGAGCAGTACTTC.

CDR3 region: CASSEFPRTNEKLFF. The CDR3 DNA is TGTGCCAGCAGTGAATTCCCAAGGACTAATGAAAAACTGTTTTTT. V and J are TRBV25-1 and TRBJ1-4; D gene ambiguous. The CDR3 runs 15 residues. V lost 1 base to trimming and J lost 2 bases, with 8 bases between them. Germline values: CDR1 MGHDK, CDR2 SYGVNS.

This clonotype has at least ten counts. The chain links TRBV7-9 to TRBJ2-5; D call uncertain. V was pared by 5 bases and J by 5 bases, with 18 bases between. The CDR3 sequence is 15 residues long. In germline, CDR1 is SEHNR, CDR2 FQNEAQ (reference sequence). The DNA of the CDR3 is TGTGCCAGCAGCCTTGGCCTTGGGTTCGCCGAGACCCAGTACTTC. Translated: CASSLGLGFAETQYF.

This clonotype turned up a few times. The chain carries TRBV7-2 and TRBJ2-1; a possible D gene is TRBD2 (7 bases). Germline CDR1 reads SGHTA; CDR2 reads FQGNSA. CDR3 length equals 19 residues. V dropped 3 bases and J dropped 0 bases, with 21 bases sitting between them. CDR3 DNA: TGTGCCAGCAGCTTCCCATCTGCGGGGGCCCAGAGCTCCTACAATGAGCAGTTCTTC. Its protein is CASSFPSAGAQSSYNEQFF.

This clonotype was observed a few times. Here the CDR3 reads CSAYRLGGNYEQYF. The DNA for the CDR3 is TGCAGTGCTTACCGCCTCGGGGGAAACTACGAGCAGTACTTC. The chain links TRBV20-1 to TRBJ2-7, with D possibly being TRBD2 (6 bases). Trimming stripped 5 bases from V and 3 bases from J, with 17 bases between. The germline V gene has CDR1 DFQATT and CDR2 SNEGSKA (reference sequence). The CDR3 extends over 14 amino acids.

J is TRBJ2-7 and V is TRBV27; 8 bases match TRBD2. Germline CDR1 MNHEY, CDR2 SMNVEV (reference sequence). The CDR3 contains 11 residues. The DNA for the CDR3 is TGTGCGGTAGCGGGGCCGGGCGAGCAGTACTTC. It translates to CAVAGPGEQYF.

V gene TRBV6-5 combines with J gene TRBJ2-3; possible D gene TRBD2, 6 bases. Germline CDR1 reads MNHEY; CDR2 reads SVGAGI. V was trimmed by 2 bases and J by 4 bases, leaving 7 bases between them. The CDR3 has 13 amino acids. Here the CDR3 DNA reads TGTGCCAGCAGTTACCCGGGAGCAGATACGCAGTATTTT. Residues: CASSYPGADTQYF.

This chain connects TRBV5-1 to TRBJ2-5; possible D gene TRBD1, 6 bases. The CDR3 contains 16 residues. The V gene lost 0 bases and the J gene lost 4 bases, with 16 bases spanning the gap. Per the germline V gene, CDR1 is SGHRS and CDR2 is YFSETQ. The CDR3 spells CASSLEGDRSRETQYF. CDR3 in DNA: TGCGCCAGCAGCTTGGAGGGGGACCGCTCTCGAGAGACCCAGTACTTC.

This clonotype came up a few times. The V call is TRBV4-3, the J call TRBJ1-5, with D perhaps TRBD1 (5 bases). Deletions cut 0 bases from V and 4 bases from J, with 10 bases between. Germline V gives CDR1 LGHNA, CDR2 YSLEER. The CDR3 totals 15 residues. The CDR3 loop is CASSQDSGGNQPQHF. In DNA form, the CDR3 reads TGCGCCAGCAGCCAAGATTCCGGGGGGAATCAGCCCCAGCATTTT.

V and J are TRBV27 and TRBJ2-7; 7 positions match TRBD1. CDR3 length: 15 residues. Germline trimming cut 3 bases from V and 2 bases from J; bases unmatched to any gene: 7. Germline assignment: CDR1 MNHEY and CDR2 SMNVEV (reference sequence). CDR3 in DNA: TGTGCCAGCAGTTTTACGGGACAGACAGCCTACGAGCAGTACTTC. It specifies CASSFTGQTAYEQYF.

This clonotype was counted a few times. The V and J genes are TRBV4-1 and TRBJ1-4, with D unclear. The CDR3 consists of 14 residues. V lost 3 bases and J lost 4, with 9 bases in between. From germline, CDR1 is MGHRA and CDR2 YSYEKL. Written as DNA, the CDR3 is TGCGCCAGCAGCCATTCATCGGGTAATGAAAAACTGTTTTTT. Its translation is CASSHSSGNEKLFF.

The chain recombines TRBV28 with TRBJ2-1; 15 bases match TRBD2. The CDR3 covers 19 residues. The V gene end was trimmed by 4 bases and the J gene end by 9 bases; junction bases not matched to a gene: 16. In germline, CDR1 is MDHEN, CDR2 SYDVKM. CDR3 in amino acids: CASSSGTGLAGGTLSEQFF. As DNA, the CDR3 is TGTGCCAGCAGTTCCGGGACGGGACTAGCGGGGGGAACCCTCTCTGAGCAGTTCTTC.

This sequence joins TRBV5-1 and TRBJ1-2; no firm D call. CDR1 and CDR2 (germline): SGHRS, YFSETQ. The CDR3 is 14 amino acids. V dropped 1 base and J dropped 5 bases, with 12 bases sitting between them. CDR3 in amino acids: CASSLRGIGYGYTF. The CDR3 DNA is TGCGCCAGCAGCTTGCGCGGGATTGGGTATGGCTACACCTTC. Drawing the rest from reference TRBV5-1 and TRBJ1-2, the complete variable domain is KAGVTQTPRYLIKTRGQQVTLSCSPISGHRSVSWYQQTPGQGLQFLFEYFSETQRNKGNFPGRFSGRQFSNSRSEMNVSTLELGDSALYLCASSLRGIGYGYTFGSGTRLTVV.

This clonotype was observed a handful of times. The genes are TRBV28 and TRBJ2-7, with 9 bases matching TRBD1. The length of the CDR3 is 14 residues. Germline V CDR1 and CDR2: MDHEN, SYDVKM. J was trimmed by 4 bases and V by 6 bases; bases with no gene match: 7. CDR3 nucleotide sequence: TGTGCCAGCAGAAGTACAGGGGGCGAATACGAGCAGTACTTC. This encodes CASRSTGGEYEQYF.

This clonotype was counted a few times. The genes are TRBV5-1 and TRBJ2-5, with D unresolved. CDR1 and CDR2 (germline): SGHRS, YFSETQ. Between the trimmed V and J ends, which lost 2 bases and 1 base, there was a span of 9 bases. This CDR3 has 14 residues. The DNA for the CDR3 is TGCGCCAGCAGCTTCACACCCTTCCAAGAGACCCAGTACTTC. Translating it yields CASSFTPFQETQYF.

The CDR3 protein is CASSPSGKAANTQYF. In DNA, the CDR3 is TGTGCCAGCTCACCAAGCGGGAAAGCGGCGAATACGCAGTATTTT. The chain uses TRBV18 and TRBJ2-3, with 7 bases fitting TRBD2. V dropped 2 bases and J dropped 7; count of bases not matched to a gene: 9. Germline V gives CDR1 KGHSH, CDR2 LQKENI. This CDR3 region has 15 residues.

The chain recombines TRBV2 with TRBJ2-5, with D unclear. CDR1 is SNHLY, CDR2 FYNNEI, per germline. The CDR3 runs to 15 residues. V lost 6 bases, J lost 4 bases, and 18 bases lay in between. CDR3 in DNA: TGTGCCAGCAGGAGTCCTAGTTGGTCTACAGAGACCCAGTACTTC. It encodes CASRSPSWSTETQYF.

This chain connects TRBV7-8 to TRBJ1-2; 8 nucleotides align to TRBD1. This CDR3 is 14 amino acids long. The J segment lost 4 bases and the V segment lost 2 bases, leaving 3 bases of the junction unmatched. CDR1 and CDR2 (germline): SGHVS, FQNEAQ. In DNA form, the CDR3 reads TGTGCCAGCAGCTTAAACAGGGGGGTCTATGGCTACACCTTC. Translating gives CASSLNRGVYGYTF.

The count of this clonotype is one. The chain combines TRBV20-1 with TRBJ1-1; D is unresolved. CDR3 size: 14 residues. CDR1 and CDR2 from the germline V gene are DFQATT and SNEGSKA (reference sequence). The ends were cut back, 6 bases at V and 0 bases at J, with 14 bases in the middle. The CDR3 sequence: CSATKRVVNTEAFF. Written as DNA, the CDR3 is TGCAGTGCCACGAAGCGTGTAGTGAACACTGAAGCTTTCTTT.

This rearrangement joins TRBV28 to TRBJ2-1, with D perhaps TRBD2 (5 bases). Per germline, CDR1 MDHEN and CDR2 SYDVKM. V was trimmed by 10 bases and J by 5 bases, leaving 15 bases between them. The CDR3 has 13 residues. CDR3 nucleotides: TGTGCCACCCTGGGGAGACCACACAATGAGCAGTTCTTC. Translating it yields CATLGRPHNEQFF.

This clonotype was detected a few times. The chain carries TRBV20-1 and TRBJ2-1; 9 bases line up with TRBD1. The CDR3 is 14 residues long. Trimming at V came to 5 bases and at J to 4 bases, leaving 6 bases not matched to a gene. Germline V gives CDR1 DFQATT, CDR2 SNEGSKA (reference sequence). This chain's CDR3 is CSAFTGGAYNEQFF. The CDR3 region has the DNA TGCAGTGCTTTTACAGGGGGCGCGTACAATGAGCAGTTCTTC.

The V call is TRBV20-1, the J call TRBJ1-2; 7 positions match TRBD1. In germline, CDR1 is DFQATT, CDR2 SNEGSKA (reference sequence). CDR3 length: 16 amino acids. Losses at the gene ends were 0 bases for V and 2 bases for J; bases not matched to a gene: 9. DNA for the CDR3: TGCAGTGCTAGAGATGCCGGACAGGCGATCAACTATGGCTACACCTTC. It codes for CSARDAGQAINYGYTF.

This clonotype appeared a few times. The genes are TRBV27 and TRBJ2-1; D remains unclear. The germline V gene encodes CDR1 MNHEY and CDR2 SMNVEV (reference sequence). Deletions cut 6 bases from V and 3 bases from J, with 12 bases between. The CDR3 is 14 amino acids. CDR3 region: CASSTGSYYNEQFF. CDR3 sequence (DNA): TGTGCCAGCAGCACTGGGTCGTACTACAATGAGCAGTTCTTC.

This clonotype appeared a few times. Here the CDR3 reads CASSLGSSNEQFF. The CDR3 DNA reads as TGTGCCAGCAGCTTGGGCTCTAGCAATGAGCAGTTCTTC. The chain carries TRBV5-6 and TRBJ2-1; D gene ambiguous. CDR3 length: 13 amino acids. Germline V gives CDR1 SGHDT, CDR2 YYEEEE. Trimming cost V 0 bases and J 6 bases, with 7 bases left between them.

V usage is TRBV28 and J usage is TRBJ2-5; 7 bases agree with TRBD2. Germline CDR1 reads MDHEN; CDR2 reads SYDVKM. This CDR3 is built from 13 residues. Trimming removed 7 bases from V and 3 bases from J; junction bases left unmatched: 5. The CDR3 bases are TGTGCCAGCACGGACGGGGGGAAAGAGACCCAGTACTTC. Encoded protein: CASTDGGKETQYF.